Below, 21 T cell receptor beta chains from the same sample are listed, as sequenced in a study of cytomegalovirus exposure and HLA in healthy donors. Libraries were prepared by immunoSEQ multiplex PCR; TCRdb keeps only in-frame clonotypes and omits some of them. The sample yields under 200,000 clones, about 80% seen once. The sequenced material came from PBMCs. All receptors come from a man between 18 and 35 years old in good health and CMV-seropositive.

The sample holds a few counts of this clone. The chain combines TRBV19 with TRBJ2-7; D may be TRBD1 (6 bases). V was shortened by 6 bases and J by 0 bases, with 9 bases between the two germline ends. This CDR3 is 13 amino acids long. Germline lookup yields CDR1 LNHDA and CDR2 SQIVND (reference sequence). The DNA of the CDR3 is TGTGCCAGTAGCCAGGGGATCTCCTACGAGCAGTACTTC. Its translation is CASSQGISYEQYF.

A single count supports this clone. The rearrangement joins TRBV7-9 to TRBJ1-2; possibly TRBD1 for D (5 bases). The V end was cut by 7 bases, the J end by 8 bases, with 17 bases between. This CDR3 has 13 residues. Germline CDR1 and CDR2: SEHNR and FQNEAQ (reference sequence). CDR3 protein: CASTPRGVGGYTF. For the CDR3, the DNA is TGTGCCAGCACCCCACGGGGGGTAGGCGGCTACACCTTC.

This chain connects TRBV7-9 to TRBJ2-7; D is ambiguous. CDR1 and CDR2 (germline): SEHNR, FQNEAQ (reference sequence). The CDR3 covers 14 residues. V was pared by 5 bases and J by 0 bases, with 11 bases between. The DNA of the CDR3 is TGTGCCAGCAGCGACACGTCGAGCTCCTACGAGCAGTACTTC. Amino acid sequence: CASSDTSSSYEQYF.

The J gene is TRBJ2-1, the V gene TRBV30; tentative D call: TRBD1 (6 bases). This CDR3 has 13 residues. Germline values: CDR1 GTSNPN, CDR2 SVGIG (reference sequence). Trimming shortened V by 1 base and J by 5 bases, and 9 bases separated the two germline ends. This CDR3 is CAWSGGLDNEQFF. The CDR3 DNA follows: TGTGCCTGGAGTGGGGGGCTGGACAATGAGCAGTTCTTC.

With regard to this clone: The junction departs from the called germline gene at one end, perhaps through a read error. The chain joins TRBV28 to TRBJ2-7; TRBD1 might be the D (7 bases). The CDR3 is 13 amino acids. Looked up from germline, CDR1 is MDHEN and CDR2 is SYDVKM. CDR3 amino acids: CASSLEGAPGGLF. Written as DNA, the CDR3 is TGTGCCAGCAGTTTGGAGGGGGCACCAGGAGGACTCTTC.

The chain is built from TRBV9 and TRBJ2-1; 7 nucleotides agree with TRBD1. Germline loops: CDR1 SGDLS, CDR2 YYNGEE. This CDR3 contains 11 residues. V shed 4 bases, J shed 13 bases, and the junction held 5 bases outside the gene matches. CDR3 sequence: CASSPGTAQFF. In DNA, the CDR3 is TGTGCCAGCAGCCCCGGGACAGCCCAGTTCTTC.

The chain joins TRBV7-2 to TRBJ2-1; TRBD2 aligns across 16 bases. The length of the CDR3 is 18 residues. With 0 bases clipped from V and 9 bases from J, the junction kept 8 bases outside the gene matches. The germline gives CDR1 SGHTA, CDR2 FQGNSA. CDR3 nucleotide sequence: TGTGCCAGCAGCTTAGCCCTCGGGACTAGCGGGAGGGCGGGTGAGCAGTTCTTC. Its translation: CASSLALGTSGRAGEQFF.

The V and J genes are TRBV28 and TRBJ2-1; the match to TRBD2 covers 12 bases. V lost 5 bases, J lost 10 bases, and 15 bases stayed unmatched. The CDR3 runs 17 residues. CDR1 is MDHEN, CDR2 SYDVKM, per germline. The CDR3 nucleotides read TGTGCCAGCAGTCAACTTCGACTAGCGGGAGTAATTGGCGAGCAGTTCTTC. Its translation: CASSQLRLAGVIGEQFF.

This clone is a singleton in its sample. This chain uses TRBV27 with TRBJ1-5; 8 bases are a match to TRBD1. CDR3 length equals 14 residues. Germline V gene data show CDR1 as MNHEY and CDR2 as SMNVEV (reference sequence). The V and J ends lost 1 base and 7 bases, in that order; junction bases with no gene match: 3. CDR3 sequence: CASSLFTGGQPQHF. In nucleotides, the CDR3 is TGTGCCAGCAGTTTATTCACAGGGGGACAGCCCCAGCATTTT.

The chain couples TRBV29-1 to TRBJ2-5; D perhaps matches TRBD2 (5 bases). The CDR3 consists of 15 residues. Trimming removed 0 bases at V and 4 bases at J, with 15 bases between. Germline V gene data show CDR1 as SQVTM and CDR2 as ANQGSEA. The chain's CDR3 is CSVEDLAGLGETQYF. In nucleotides, the CDR3 is TGCAGCGTTGAAGATCTCGCGGGTCTGGGAGAGACCCAGTACTTC. Drawing the rest from reference TRBV29-1 and TRBJ2-5, the complete variable domain is SAVISQKPSRDICQRGTSLTIQCQVDSQVTMMFWYRQQPGQSLTLIATANQGSEATYESGFVIDKFPISRPNLTFSTLTVSNMSPEDSSIYLCSVEDLAGLGETQYFGPGTRLLVL.

V gene TRBV10-3 combines with J gene TRBJ2-2, with a possible D match to TRBD2 (5 bases). The V gene's germline CDR1 is ENHRY and CDR2 SYGVKD. Trimming took 10 bases from V and 6 from J, leaving 12 bases between them. This CDR3 comprises 12 residues. DNA of the CDR3: TGTGCCACTCTGGAGGAAGCCGGGGAGCTGTTTTTT. Its protein product is CATLEEAGELFF.

This rearrangement joins TRBV7-3 to TRBJ2-3; D is possibly TRBD2 (6 bases). V lost 4 bases and J lost 3, with 23 bases in between. The germline V gene has CDR1 SGHTA and CDR2 FQGTGA. The CDR3 is made up of 18 amino acids. The CDR3, as DNA: TGTGCCAGCAGCTCCATAGGAAAGGGGCTAGCGATTACAGATACGCAGTATTTT. Protein: CASSSIGKGLAITDTQYF. The whole variable domain, remainder taken from reference TRBV7-3 and TRBJ2-3, is GAGVSQTPSNKVTEKGKYVELRCDPISGHTALYWYRQSLGQGPEFLIYFQGTGAADDSGLPNDRFFAVRPEGSVSTLKIQRTERGDSAVYLCASSSIGKGLAITDTQYFGPGTRLTVL.

The chain has TRBV6-4 and TRBJ2-5, with D possibly being TRBD2 (6 bases). This CDR3 comprises 13 residues. V was pared by 5 bases and J by 5 bases, with 12 bases between. The germline CDR1 and CDR2 sequences are MRHNA and SNTAGT. The DNA for the CDR3 is TGTGCCAGCAGTCGGGTAGCGGAGGAGACCCAGTACTTC. Protein sequence: CASSRVAEETQYF.

The rearrangement joins TRBV27 to TRBJ2-7; tentative D call: TRBD1 (6 bases). The CDR3 runs 14 residues. Germline CDR1 is MNHEY and CDR2 is SMNVEV (reference sequence). V lost 2 bases to trimming and J lost 3 bases, with 11 bases between them. This CDR3 is CASSLGGQHYEQYF. Here the CDR3 DNA reads TGTGCCAGCAGTTTAGGCGGACAGCACTACGAGCAGTACTTC.

V gene TRBV28 combines with J gene TRBJ2-7, with D perhaps TRBD1 (6 bases). Germline CDR1 reads MDHEN; CDR2 reads SYDVKM. With 9 bases removed from V and 3 bases from J, the gap between germline ends came to 15 bases. The CDR3 has 13 amino acids. This CDR3 is CASFPRDIYEQYF. The CDR3 DNA sequence: TGTGCCAGTTTCCCCCGGGACATCTACGAGCAGTACTTC.

This chain uses TRBV5-1 with TRBJ2-7; possibly TRBD1 for D (5 bases). This CDR3 is built from 15 residues. V lost 0 bases and J 3 bases, leaving 13 bases between the germline ends. The germline V gene has CDR1 SGHRS and CDR2 YFSETQ. In DNA, the CDR3 is TGCGCCAGCAGCTTGGAGACAGTTAGGATCTACGAGCAGTACTTC. Protein: CASSLETVRIYEQYF.

This clone was recorded only once. The V gene is TRBV18, the J gene TRBJ2-1, with 7 nucleotides matching TRBD2. The CDR3 totals 12 residues. With V trimmed by 6 bases and J by 7 bases, 3 bases remained unmatched. The germline V gene has CDR1 KGHSH and CDR2 LQKENI. CDR3 nucleotides: TGTGCCAGCTCGACAGCGGGGAATGAGCAGTTCTTC. Protein product: CASSTAGNEQFF.

The chain couples TRBV5-1 to TRBJ2-5; TRBD1 matches at 8 bases. Germline CDR1 reads SGHRS; CDR2 reads YFSETQ. The CDR3 is 16 residues long. J was trimmed by 5 bases and V by 4 bases; bases with no gene match: 13. DNA for the CDR3: TGCGCCAGCAGCCTAACGGACAGGGCGGAGGGGGAGACCCAGTACTTC. Translating it yields CASSLTDRAEGETQYF.

J is TRBJ2-1 and V is TRBV7-2; TRBD2 matches 9 bases. In germline, CDR1 is SGHTA, CDR2 FQGNSA. CDR3 length: 12 amino acids. Trimming at V came to 8 bases and at J to 10 bases, leaving 6 bases not matched to a gene. CDR3 region: CASPGLAGEQFF. DNA for the CDR3: TGTGCCAGCCCGGGTCTAGCGGGAGAGCAGTTCTTC. The full variable domain, with the rest looked up from reference TRBV7-2 and TRBJ2-1, is GAGVSQSPSNKVTEKGKDVELRCDPISGHTALYWYRQSLGQGLEFLIYFQGNSAPDKSGLPSDRFSAERTGGSVSTLTIQRTQQEDSAVYLCASPGLAGEQFFGPGTRLTVL.

This clone was seen a handful of times. J is TRBJ2-7 and V is TRBV13; the match to TRBD2 covers 10 bases. The CDR3 extends over 16 amino acids. Germline V lookup: CDR1 PRHDT, CDR2 FYEKMQ (reference sequence). J was trimmed by 4 bases and V by 2 bases; bases with no gene match: 8. The CDR3 DNA is TGTGCCAGCAGCTTATCGCCAACTAGCGGGGCATACGAGCAGTACTTC. Its protein product is CASSLSPTSGAYEQYF.

The chain employs TRBV18 and TRBJ1-1; D is uncertain. The CDR3 has 16 amino acids. Germline V gene data show CDR1 as KGHSH and CDR2 as LQKENI. Between the trimmed V and J ends, which lost 2 bases and 3 bases, there was a span of 16 bases. CDR3 sequence: CASSPMGVQGHTEAFF. DNA for the CDR3: TGTGCCAGCTCACCAATGGGAGTACAAGGGCACACTGAAGCTTTCTTT.